The 9 T cell receptor beta chains given below trace back to one sample, sequenced in a study of Ad26.COV2.S vaccination and SARS-CoV-2 variants. Using immunoSEQ multiplex PCR, the repertoire was profiled, and TCRdb retains in-frame clones only, with some absent. The data hold around 300,000 clones, with 80% to 90% observed a single time. Treatment denoted: some 20 received Ad26.COV2.S at low or high dose, single or two shots; about 5 received placebo; per-sample allocation not given. The investigators took samples on day 63 after the first vaccine or placebo injection. Here the sequenced sample was peripheral blood, taken in a trial of Ad26.COV2.S vaccine versus placebo. These receptors originate from a person between 18 and 59 years old who received the Ad26.COV2.S COVID-19 vaccine or a placebo.

The CDR3 sequence: CASSIPPGHEQYF. The CDR3 region has the DNA TGTGCCAGCAGTATACCCCCAGGCCACGAGCAGTACTTC. The chain is built from TRBV28 and TRBJ2-7; D uncertain. CDR1 is MDHEN and CDR2 is SYDVKM in the germline V gene. The CDR3 runs to 13 residues. V was trimmed by 5 bases and J by 5 bases, leaving 13 bases between them. The full variable domain, rest sourced from reference TRBV28 and TRBJ2-7, is DVKVTQSSRYLVKRTGEKVFLECVQDMDHENMFWYRQDPGLGLRLIYFSYDVKMKEKGDIPEGYSVSREKKERFSLILESASTNQTSMYLCASSIPPGHEQYFGPGTRLTVT.

The chain uses TRBV19 and TRBJ1-5, with D possibly matching TRBD1 (5 bases). Looked up from germline, CDR1 is LNHDA and CDR2 is SQIVND (reference sequence). Trimming left V 6 bases short and J 4 bases short, with 16 bases between. The CDR3 sequence is 15 residues long. Written as DNA, the CDR3 is TGTGCCAGTAGAGAGGGTACAAGGGGTAATCAGCCCCAGCATTTT. It translates to CASREGTRGNQPQHF.

This rearrangement joins TRBV5-1 to TRBJ1-2, with 7 positions matching TRBD1. CDR3 size: 14 residues. CDR1 is SGHRS, CDR2 YFSETQ, per germline. The CDR3 bases are TGCGTCTCCGGGACAGAAAGGGTGAGCTATGGCTACACCTTC. Residues: CVSGTERVSYGYTF.

The rearrangement joins TRBV7-9 to TRBJ1-4; 11 bases map to TRBD1. The CDR3 loop spans 16 amino acids. Germline-derived CDR1 and CDR2 are SEHNR and FQNEAQ (reference sequence). Unmatched junction bases numbered 6, after V lost 3 bases and J lost 6 bases. The CDR3 spells CASSFLGGQGDEKLFF. The DNA for the CDR3 is TGTGCCAGCAGCTTCCTGGGGGGACAGGGGGATGAAAAACTGTTTTTT. The variable domain in full, completed from reference TRBV7-9 and TRBJ1-4, reads DTGVSQNPRHKITKRGQNVTFRCDPISEHNRLYWYRQTLGQGPEFLTYFQNEAQLEKSRLLSDRFSAERPKGSFSTLEIQRTEQGDSAMYLCASSFLGGQGDEKLFFGSGTQLSVL.

The V and J genes are TRBV30 and TRBJ2-7; the D is unclear. This CDR3 has 13 residues. V shed 1 base and J shed 5 bases, with 12 bases lying between them. Germline V gene data show CDR1 as GTSNPN and CDR2 as SVGIG (reference sequence). The CDR3 DNA is TGTGCCTGGAGTGCTCAGTCGGGTGACGAGCAGTACTTC. Protein product: CAWSAQSGDEQYF.

Details on this clone: Other DNA sequences from this sample encode an identical CDR3 as well. V is TRBV2 and J is TRBJ2-7; TRBD2 agrees at 11 bases. V was pared by 0 bases and J by 4 bases, with 2 bases of the junction left unmatched. Germline loops: CDR1 SNHLY, CDR2 FYNNEI. The CDR3 consists of 15 residues. CDR3 DNA: TGTGCCAGCAGTGAAGCGCTAGCGGGAGGTTACGAGCAGTACTTC. It codes for CASSEALAGGYEQYF.

V is TRBV2 and J is TRBJ1-5; TRBD1 matches 8 bases. CDR3 length: 15 residues. From germline, CDR1 is SNHLY and CDR2 FYNNEI. Unmatched junction bases numbered 5, after V lost 6 bases and J lost 1 base. CDR3 loop: CASRGQGASNQPQHF. The CDR3 DNA reads TGTGCCAGCAGAGGGCAGGGGGCCAGCAATCAGCCCCAGCATTTT.

CDR3 bases: TGTGCCAGCAGCCAGAACAGGGGGGACTATGGCTACACCTTC. Its protein product is CASSQNRGDYGYTF. The chain combines TRBV7-2 with TRBJ1-2; 8 nucleotides align to TRBD1. CDR1 is SGHTA and CDR2 is FQGNSA in the germline V gene. With 5 bases clipped from V and 3 bases from J, the junction kept 5 bases outside the gene matches. The CDR3 is 14 residues long.

This clone has a handful of counts. V is TRBV2 and J is TRBJ2-7, with a tentative D call TRBD2 (5 bases). V was trimmed by 6 bases and J by 0 bases, leaving 12 bases between them. Germline V gives CDR1 SNHLY, CDR2 FYNNEI. The CDR3 consists of 14 residues. The CDR3 sequence: CASRRVGISYEQYF. CDR3 nucleotides: TGTGCCAGCAGAAGGGTCGGGATCTCCTACGAGCAGTACTTC. Using reference TRBV2 and TRBJ2-7 for the parts outside the CDR3, the full variable domain is EPEVTQTPSHQVTQMGQEVILRCVPISNHLYFYWYRQILGQKVEFLVSFYNNEISEKSEIFDDQFSVERPDGSNFTLKIRSTKLEDSAMYFCASRRVGISYEQYFGPGTRLTVT.